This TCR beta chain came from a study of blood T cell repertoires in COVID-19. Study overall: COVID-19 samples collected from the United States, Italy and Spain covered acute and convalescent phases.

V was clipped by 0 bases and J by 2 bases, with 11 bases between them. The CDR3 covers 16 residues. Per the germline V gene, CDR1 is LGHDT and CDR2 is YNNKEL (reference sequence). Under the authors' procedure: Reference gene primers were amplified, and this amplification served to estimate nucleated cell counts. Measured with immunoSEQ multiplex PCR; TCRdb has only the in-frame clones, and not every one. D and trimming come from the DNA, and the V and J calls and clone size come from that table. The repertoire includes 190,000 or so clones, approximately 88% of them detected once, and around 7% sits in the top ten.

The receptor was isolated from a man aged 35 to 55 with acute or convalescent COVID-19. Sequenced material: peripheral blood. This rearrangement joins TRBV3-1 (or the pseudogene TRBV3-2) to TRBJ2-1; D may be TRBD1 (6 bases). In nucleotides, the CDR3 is TGTGCCAGCAGCCAAGATGGAAAGGGGGCCTACAATGAGCAGTTCTTC. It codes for CASSQDGKGAYNEQFF.